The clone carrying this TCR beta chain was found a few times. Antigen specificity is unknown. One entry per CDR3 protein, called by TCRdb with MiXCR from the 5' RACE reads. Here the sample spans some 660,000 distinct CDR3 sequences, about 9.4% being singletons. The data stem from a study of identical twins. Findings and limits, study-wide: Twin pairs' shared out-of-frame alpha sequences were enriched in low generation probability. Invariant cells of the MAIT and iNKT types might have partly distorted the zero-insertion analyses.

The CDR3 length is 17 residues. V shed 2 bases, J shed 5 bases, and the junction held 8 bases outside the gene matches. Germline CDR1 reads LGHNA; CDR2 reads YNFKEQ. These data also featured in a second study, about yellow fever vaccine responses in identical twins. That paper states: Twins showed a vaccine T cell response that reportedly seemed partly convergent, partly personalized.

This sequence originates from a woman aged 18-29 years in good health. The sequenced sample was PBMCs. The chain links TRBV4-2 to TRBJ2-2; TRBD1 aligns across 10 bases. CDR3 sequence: CASSQRGRTGGTGELFF. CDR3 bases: TGTGCCAGCAGCCAACGGGGCCGGACAGGGGGTACCGGGGAGCTGTTTTTT.